This passage covers 12 T cell receptor beta chains from one sample sequenced in a study of cytotoxic CD8 clonotypes in ibrutinib-treated CLL. Clones were read by immunoSEQ multiplex PCR, and TCRdb kept only the in-frame ones, dropping some. The table records some 80,000 clones, 70% to 80% of them present only once. This specimen consisted of PBMCs, obtained after 12 months of ibrutinib treatment. The receptors derive from a human donor with chronic lymphocytic leukemia.

J is TRBJ2-2 and V is TRBV6-1, with a weak D call TRBD1 (5 bases). Germline CDR1 MNHNS, CDR2 SASEGT. The CDR3 is 16 amino acids. V was cut by 1 base and J by 2 bases, with 11 bases left in between. CDR3: CASSEERGQNTGELFF. The DNA for the CDR3 is TGTGCCAGCAGTGAAGAAAGGGGTCAAAACACCGGGGAGCTGTTTTTT.

The CDR3 is CASSPWDVTEAFF. The CDR3 DNA reads as TGTGCCAGCAGCCCCTGGGACGTTACCGAAGCTTTCTTT. The rearrangement joins TRBV27 to TRBJ1-1, with a possible D match to TRBD1 (5 bases). Trimming cost V 6 bases and J 8 bases, with 16 bases left between them. CDR3 length equals 13 residues. Germline loops: CDR1 MNHEY, CDR2 SMNVEV (reference sequence).

V and J are TRBV6-4 and TRBJ1-5; the match to TRBD1 covers 8 bases. Looked up from germline, CDR1 is MRHNA and CDR2 is SNTAGT. V was clipped by 6 bases and J by 1 base; unmatched bases: 8. The CDR3 loop spans 16 amino acids. The CDR3 loop is CASSDRGSPSNQPQHF. In DNA form, the CDR3 reads TGTGCCAGCAGCGACAGGGGATCGCCAAGCAATCAGCCCCAGCATTTT.

V and J are TRBV27 and TRBJ2-1; D remains unclear. The V end was cut by 5 bases, the J end by 5 bases, with 10 bases between. The CDR3 contains 13 residues. CDR1 and CDR2 from the germline V gene are MNHEY and SMNVEV (reference sequence). CDR3 DNA sequence: TGTGCCAGCAGTATGAGGATACACAATGAGCAGTTCTTC. Translation: CASSMRIHNEQFF.

The chain carries TRBV7-3 and TRBJ2-2; TRBD1 matches at 7 bases. The length of the CDR3 is 15 residues. Germline trimming cut 5 bases from V and 4 bases from J; bases unmatched to any gene: 7. Germline loops: CDR1 SGHTA, CDR2 FQGTGA. CDR3 in amino acids: CASSLDRASTGELFF. The DNA of the CDR3 is TGTGCCAGCAGCCTCGACAGGGCAAGCACCGGGGAGCTGTTTTTT. Full variable domain (outside the CDR3, taken from reference TRBV7-3 and TRBJ2-2): GAGVSQTPSNKVTEKGKYVELRCDPISGHTALYWYRQSLGQGPEFLIYFQGTGAADDSGLPNDRFFAVRPEGSVSTLKIQRTERGDSAVYLCASSLDRASTGELFFGEGSRLTVL.

The chain uses TRBV28 and TRBJ2-6, with TRBD1 matching 8 bases. This CDR3 spans 17 amino acids. Germline-derived CDR1 and CDR2 are MDHEN and SYDVKM. The V gene end was trimmed by 5 bases and the J gene end by 0 bases; junction bases not matched to a gene: 6. The CDR3 DNA reads TGTGCCAGCAGTCCCTGGACAGGGAGCTCTGGGGCCAACGTCCTGACTTTC. It is translated as CASSPWTGSSGANVLTF.

V gene TRBV7-2 combines with J gene TRBJ2-1; D unclear. Germline lookup yields CDR1 SGHTA and CDR2 FQGNSA. The V end lost 5 bases, the J end lost 1 base, and 12 bases lay between the germline ends. The CDR3 covers 15 residues. CDR3 coding DNA: TGTGCCAGCAGCCCGCTGGCTGGGTCCTACAATGAGCAGTTCTTC. Protein sequence: CASSPLAGSYNEQFF.

The chain joins TRBV9 to TRBJ1-6; D is undetermined. Per the germline V gene, CDR1 is SGDLS and CDR2 is YYNGEE. The V end lost 0 bases, the J end lost 9 bases, and 10 bases lay between the germline ends. The CDR3 contains 14 residues. DNA of the CDR3: TGTGCCAGCAGCGTAGGTAGGGTCCGTTCACCCCTCCACTTT. This encodes CASSVGRVRSPLHF.

The V and J genes are TRBV5-1 and TRBJ1-2, with unresolved D. CDR1 SGHRS and CDR2 YFSETQ come from the germline V gene. The V gene lost 0 bases and the J gene lost 0 bases, with 12 bases spanning the gap. The CDR3 length is 16 residues. CDR3 loop: CASSLGGGITNYGYTF. In DNA form, the CDR3 reads TGCGCCAGCAGCTTGGGCGGCGGGATTACTAACTATGGCTACACCTTC.

The V call is TRBV4-2, the J call TRBJ1-4; D is ambiguous. Germline CDR1 reads LGHNA; CDR2 reads YNFKEQ. V shed 2 bases and J shed 7 bases, with 17 bases lying between them. The CDR3 is 16 amino acids. Here the CDR3 DNA reads TGTGCCAGCAGCCAAACCGGGAGCTCCGAGGGTGAAAAACTGTTTTTT. Protein: CASSQTGSSEGEKLFF.

Only a few counts were recorded for this clone. The gene calls are TRBV27 and TRBJ2-7, with 8 positions matching TRBD1. The J call is in doubt because the DNA end fits TRBJ2-5 better. The CDR3 is 14 residues long. Germline CDR1 MNHEY, CDR2 SMNVEV (reference sequence). This chain's CDR3 is CASSPLAGGLTQYF. CDR3 DNA: TGTGCCAGCAGTCCCCTCGCAGGGGGCCTGACCCAGTACTTC.

The chain combines TRBV28 with TRBJ2-1; D assignment may be TRBD1 or TRBD2 (5 bases each). Germline-derived CDR1 and CDR2 are MDHEN and SYDVKM. Trimming removed 5 bases from V and 8 bases from J, with 16 bases in between. This CDR3 is 14 amino acids long. The CDR3 nucleotides are TGTGCCAGCAGTCCCCCCGGGGCTCGCGATGAGCAGTTCTTC. It specifies CASSPPGARDEQFF.